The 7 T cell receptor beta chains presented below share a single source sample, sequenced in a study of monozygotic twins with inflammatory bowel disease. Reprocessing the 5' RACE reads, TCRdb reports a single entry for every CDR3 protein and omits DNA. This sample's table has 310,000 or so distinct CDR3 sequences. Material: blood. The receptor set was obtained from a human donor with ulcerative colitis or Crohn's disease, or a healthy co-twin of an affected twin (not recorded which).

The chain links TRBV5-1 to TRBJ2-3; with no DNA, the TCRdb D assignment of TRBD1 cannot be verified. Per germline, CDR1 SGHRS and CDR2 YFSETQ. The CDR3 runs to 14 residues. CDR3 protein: CASQGDRAGVTQYF. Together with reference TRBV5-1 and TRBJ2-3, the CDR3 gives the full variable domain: KAGVTQTPRYLIKTRGQQVTLSCSPISGHRSVSWYQQTPGQGLQFLFEYFSETQRNKGNFPGRFSGRQFSNSRSEMNVSTLELGDSALYLCASQGDRAGVTQYFGPGTRLTVL.

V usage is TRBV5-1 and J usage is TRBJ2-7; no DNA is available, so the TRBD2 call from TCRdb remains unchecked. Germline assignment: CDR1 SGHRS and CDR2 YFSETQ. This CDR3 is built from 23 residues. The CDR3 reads CASSLIAGQGKGTSGLAAYEQYF.

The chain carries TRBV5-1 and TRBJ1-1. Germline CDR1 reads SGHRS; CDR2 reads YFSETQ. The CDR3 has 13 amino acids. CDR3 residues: CASSLESYTEAFF.

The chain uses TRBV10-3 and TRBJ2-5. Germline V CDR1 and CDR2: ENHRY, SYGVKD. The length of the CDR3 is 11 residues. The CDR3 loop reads CATGEDETQYF.

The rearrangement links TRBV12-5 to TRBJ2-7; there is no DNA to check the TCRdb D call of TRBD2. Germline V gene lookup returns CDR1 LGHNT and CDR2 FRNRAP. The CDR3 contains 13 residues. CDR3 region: CASEEEGIYEQYF.

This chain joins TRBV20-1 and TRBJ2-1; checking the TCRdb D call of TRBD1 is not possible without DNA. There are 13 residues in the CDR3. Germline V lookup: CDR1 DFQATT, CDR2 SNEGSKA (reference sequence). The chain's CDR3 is CSARPRGGPGQFF.

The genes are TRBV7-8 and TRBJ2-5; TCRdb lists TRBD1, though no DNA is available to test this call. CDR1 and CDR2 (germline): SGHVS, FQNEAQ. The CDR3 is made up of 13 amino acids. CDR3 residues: CASSPGRTETQYF.